Shown below are 6 T cell receptor beta chains from a single sample sequenced in a study of T cell therapy after organ transplantation. These receptors have no identified antigens. Data came from immunoSEQ multiplex PCR; TCRdb stores just in-frame clones and leaves some out. The data show roughly 48,000 clones, about 95% seen once. Sequenced here: CD8+ T cells from blood, sampled before autologous CMV-specific T cell therapy. Receptors were obtained from a human patient who had received a solid organ transplant and had CMV disease.

This rearrangement joins TRBV6-7 to TRBJ2-3, with unresolved D. TRBV6-7 belongs to the ORF category, with a function that is uncertain. The CDR3 has 13 residues. Between the trimmed V and J ends, which lost 8 bases and 0 bases, there was a span of 9 bases. This CDR3 reads CASASASTDTQYF. The CDR3 coding sequence is TGTGCCAGCGCATCGGCTAGCACAGATACGCAGTATTTT.

The chain has TRBV27 and TRBJ1-2, with D unresolved. CDR3 size: 13 residues. V was cut by 6 bases and J by 7 bases, with 15 bases left in between. Germline V gene data show CDR1 as MNHEY and CDR2 as SMNVEV (reference sequence). The CDR3 here is CASSSPPSSGYTF. For the CDR3, the DNA is TGTGCCAGCAGCTCACCACCCTCCTCTGGCTACACCTTC.

V and J are TRBV6-5 and TRBJ1-3, with D possibly TRBD1 on 5 matching bases. The CDR3 is 14 residues long. CDR1 and CDR2 (germline): MNHEY, SVGAGI. The V and J ends lost 4 bases and 0 bases respectively, with 7 bases between them. The CDR3 DNA follows: TGTGCCAGCAGTTCCGGGGCCTCTGGAAACACCATATATTTT. Translation gives CASSSGASGNTIYF.

This chain uses TRBV30 with TRBJ2-1, with 13 bases identical to TRBD2. Germline V gene data show CDR1 as GTSNPN and CDR2 as SVGIG (reference sequence). V lost 2 bases to trimming and J lost 7 bases; unmatched junction nucleotides: 11. The CDR3 sequence is 17 residues long. CDR3 sequence (DNA): TGTGCCTGGAGTCCATACCCGACTAGCGGGGGGTCTAATGAGCAGTTCTTC. It is translated as CAWSPYPTSGGSNEQFF. Drawing the rest from reference TRBV30 and TRBJ2-1, the complete variable domain is SQTIHQWPATLVQPVGSPLSLECTVEGTSNPNLYWYRQAAGRGLQLLFYSVGIGQISSEVPQNLSASRPQDRQFILSSKKLLLSDSGFYLCAWSPYPTSGGSNEQFFGPGTRLTVL.

The V call is TRBV4-1, the J call TRBJ1-1, with D tentatively TRBD1 (6 bases). CDR3 length: 15 residues. The V and J ends lost 3 bases and 0 bases respectively, with 11 bases between them. The germline gives CDR1 MGHRA, CDR2 YSYEKL. The CDR3 protein is CASSQSDRLNTEAFF. CDR3 bases: TGCGCCAGCAGCCAGTCCGACAGGCTGAACACTGAAGCTTTCTTT.

V usage is TRBV7-9 and J usage is TRBJ2-1, with D possibly TRBD2 on 6 matching bases. V lost 2 bases to trimming and J lost 2 bases, with 19 bases between them. Germline CDR1 is SEHNR and CDR2 is FQNEAQ (reference sequence). CDR3 size: 18 residues. The CDR3 coding sequence is TGTGCCAGCAGCTTAAAGACGGCGGGGCCGGGTACCTACAATGAGCAGTTCTTC. Protein product: CASSLKTAGPGTYNEQFF.